The sequence of this TCR beta chain was determined in a study of blood T cell repertoires in COVID-19. Study details: Acute and convalescent COVID-19 samples came from the United States, Italy and Spain. T cells, B-cell-depleted T cells, or PBMCs provided the cDNA or gDNA that served as material.

How the authors handled the data: By means of reference gene primer amplification, nucleated cell counts were estimated. Sequencing was performed with immunoSEQ multiplex PCR; in TCRdb, only in-frame clones are kept and a portion is missing. V and J calls and clone size are those listed in that table; D and trimming were worked out from the DNA. The data hold tens of thousands of clones, with 88% observed a single time. This CDR3 region has 15 residues. The ends were cut back, 0 bases at V and 1 base at J, with 8 bases in the middle. Germline CDR1 SGHVS, CDR2 FQNEAQ. V usage is TRBV7-8 and J usage is TRBJ2-3; D gene unclear. The source of this sequence is an elderly woman with active or convalescent COVID-19. Sequencing was performed on peripheral blood. CDR3 region: CASSLAGKRTDTQYF. The CDR3 DNA sequence: TGTGCCAGCAGCTTAGCTGGCAAACGCACAGATACGCAGTATTTT.